The rows below give T cell receptor beta chains drawn from one sample of a study of shared clonotypes between healthy human individuals. TCRdb's table, derived via immunoSEQ multiplex PCR, lists solely in-frame clones and lacks some. The repertoire holds 1,500,000 or so clones, about 98.5% seen once, with 0.3% to 0.45% in the top ten. Sequenced material: naive CD4+ T cells sorted from blood. The receptors were sampled from a man younger than 45 in good health. CDR3s include the opening cysteine and the closing phenylalanine or tryptophan. D genes are given only for firm matches.

TRBV5-1	-	TRBJ2-3	CASSLEGGEDTQYF
TRBV6-4	TRBD2	TRBJ2-3	CASSDSYLAGAVADTQYF
TRBV7-3	TRBD2	TRBJ2-6	CASSPGGSSGANVLTF
TRBV4-3	TRBD2	TRBJ2-2	CASSPRSSGANTGELFF
TRBV6-5	-	TRBJ2-7	CASSYNGRYEQYF
TRBV27	TRBD2	TRBJ2-7	CASSRTSGKTYEQYF
TRBV2	-	TRBJ2-5	CASSESRGLGKTQYF
TRBV15	-	TRBJ1-2	CATSRDRHYGYTF
TRBV28	-	TRBJ1-5	CASRPYRELWNQPQHF
TRBV6-5	-	TRBJ1-5	CASRDGSNQPQHF
TRBV5-1	TRBD2	TRBJ2-1	CASSGGLAGYNEQFF
TRBV18	TRBD1	TRBJ2-2	CASSLLAGTGTGELFF
TRBV9	TRBD2	TRBJ2-3	CASSPRTSGSGADTQYF
TRBV20-1	-	TRBJ2-1	CSASHNEQFF
TRBV7-9	-	TRBJ2-3	CASSPSDPGTPPTDTQYF
TRBV30	TRBD2	TRBJ2-5	CAWSVLAGGPGETQYF
TRBV28	-	TRBJ2-7	CASSPAERYSYEQYF
TRBV30	TRBD2	TRBJ2-1	CACRYGLAGGVFHEQFF
TRBV5-1	-	TRBJ1-5	CASSPGGGMSNQPQHF
TRBV14	TRBD2	TRBJ2-7	CASSQARGLAGGYEQYF
TRBV23-1	-	TRBJ2-5	CASSLKAPFEETQYF
TRBV6-5	TRBD2	TRBJ2-1	CASSYSGLAGGPQQFF
TRBV4-3	-	TRBJ1-4	CASSHQGGEKLFF
TRBV5-1	-	TRBJ2-7	CASSWRGPAYEQYF
TRBV5-6	-	TRBJ2-7	CASSLAGGAGVNEQYF
TRBV11-2	TRBD1	TRBJ1-1	CASSRGQGYTEAFF
TRBV15	-	TRBJ1-1	CATSRDRAERNTEAFF
TRBV15	-	TRBJ2-3	CATSRGQFTDTQYF
TRBV19	TRBD1	TRBJ2-7	CASRVDGQASEQYF
TRBV6-1	-	TRBJ2-1	CASNTGPRNEQFF
TRBV5-1	-	TRBJ2-3	CASSYQGTDTQYF
TRBV4-2	-	TRBJ1-3	CASSLPSASTQGTIYF
TRBV5-6	-	TRBJ2-7	CASSLGVSYEQYF
TRBV5-6	-	TRBJ2-2	CASADVGRGELFF
TRBV25-1	-	TRBJ2-3	CASSASGDTQYF
TRBV5-4	-	TRBJ1-4	CASSSRSEKLFF
TRBV30	-	TRBJ1-1	CAWSGRTTEAFF
TRBV11-2	-	TRBJ1-4	CASSRYGEGEKLFF
TRBV10-3	-	TRBJ2-3	CAISQGTTDTQYF
TRBV10-2	TRBD2	TRBJ2-1	CASTSGRADEQFF
TRBV15	-	TRBJ1-5	CATSRVLGGDQPQHF
TRBV5-1	-	TRBJ1-1	CASSFGFEPNTEAFF
TRBV6-5	-	TRBJ2-7	CASSYSSGTSYEQYF
TRBV7-2	-	TRBJ2-3	CASSLVVPDTQYF
TRBV5-1	TRBD2	TRBJ2-1	CASSSTSGSYNEQFF
TRBV4-1	TRBD2	TRBJ2-2	CASRPTSGRAGTGELFF
TRBV11-2	-	TRBJ2-1	CASSLARSYEQFF
TRBV9	TRBD2	TRBJ2-3	CASSVGGASGTPDTQYF
TRBV2	TRBD1	TRBJ2-5	CASSGTGQETQYF
TRBV20-1	-	TRBJ1-5	CSASDQPQHF
TRBV5-1	TRBD1	TRBJ2-7	CASSTGQGQQYF
TRBV5-4	-	TRBJ2-1	CASSFSGTEQFF
TRBV9	-	TRBJ2-1	CASSVDYGGAGPEGEQFF
TRBV10-3	-	TRBJ2-2	CAISDPARGGFTGELFF
TRBV6-5	TRBD2	TRBJ2-7	CASSLKAGETYEQYF